This is a list of T cell receptor beta chains from one sample in a study of cytomegalovirus exposure and HLA in healthy donors. TCRdb's copy holds only in-frame clones and misses some; the assay was immunoSEQ multiplex PCR. The repertoire includes approximately 120,000 clones, around 90% of them detected once, and approximately 2% sits in the top ten. Specimen: PBMCs. These receptors were collected from a woman aged 18-29 years in good health and CMV-seronegative. Both conserved end residues are trimmed from each CDR3.

CDR3aa	v_gene	j_gene	len
ASSLTGGYEQY	TRBV7-6	TRBJ2-7	11
ASSWGTGPYNEQF	TRBV19	TRBJ2-1	13
ASSLDDRTDTQY	TRBV28	TRBJ2-3	12
SVVRREGWNEQF	TRBV29-1	TRBJ2-1	12
ASSERTLNTGELF	TRBV7-8	TRBJ2-2	13
ASSLKGQGAKNEQF	TRBV19	TRBJ2-1	14
ASSYSGPVPGELF	TRBV6-5	TRBJ2-2	13
AWSSGQGYGANVLT	TRBV30	TRBJ2-6	14
ASSLTSGRTQY	TRBV5-1	TRBJ2-3	11
ATRGLAGGYEQY	TRBV6-1	TRBJ2-7	12
ASRHWGSSMGETQY	TRBV4-1	TRBJ2-5	14
ASSVGSSSTDTQY	TRBV9	TRBJ2-3	13
ASFSRSYNEQF	TRBV7-2	TRBJ2-1	11
SVLSRTGSAVQEQF	TRBV29-1	TRBJ2-1	14
ASSLVGGRPPGTEAF	TRBV13	TRBJ1-1	15
ASSSGLLSTDTQY	TRBV6-5	TRBJ2-3	13
ASSQEGQAGAREQY	TRBV4-2	TRBJ2-7	14
ATSRDWTGAGPQH	TRBV15	TRBJ1-5	13
ASSQDYEGSYEQY	TRBV4-2	TRBJ2-7	13
ASSDPGRYNEQF	TRBV10-2	TRBJ2-1	12
ASRPTGGYGYT	TRBV28	TRBJ1-2	11
ASSLLAGQETQY	TRBV7-2	TRBJ2-5	12
ASNRGARPDEQF	TRBV5-4	TRBJ2-1	12
ASIRRGREEGYT	TRBV28	TRBJ1-2	12
ASSLDLRISYEQY	TRBV13	TRBJ2-7	13
ASSLRGTRSTYEQY	TRBV7-2	TRBJ2-7	14
ASSLIARGTEAF	TRBV7-8	TRBJ1-1	12
ASSTTGRGANVLT	TRBV28	TRBJ2-6	13
ASNGGILTDTQY	TRBV6-1	TRBJ2-3	12
ASSFGGQEFYEQY	TRBV5-4	TRBJ2-7	13
ASSIKTGIDYEQY	TRBV19	TRBJ2-7	13
ASSLSGGIRNNEQF	TRBV7-9	TRBJ2-1	14
ASSLVYDEQY	TRBV5-5	TRBJ2-7	10
ASSLGGATDTQY	TRBV7-9	TRBJ2-3	12
ATSRGGRGRFLSSGRFTDTQY	TRBV15	TRBJ2-3	21
ASRTTGLPNNEQF	TRBV11-2	TRBJ2-1	13
ASSTPGQDSDTQY	TRBV19	TRBJ2-3	13
ASGSGRNYEQY	TRBV6-1	TRBJ2-7	11
ASSLTGLNEQF	TRBV27	TRBJ2-1	11
ASSSGTSGVETQY	TRBV5-1	TRBJ2-5	13
ASGGSYYGYT	TRBV27	TRBJ1-2	10
ASSPLGLAGLYEQY	TRBV4-1	TRBJ2-7	14
ASSSLSGQAYRETQY	TRBV7-9	TRBJ2-5	15